What follows are 21 T cell receptor beta chains derived from one specimen sequenced in a study of T cell responses to AZD1222 COVID-19 vaccine. Method: immunoSEQ multiplex PCR; TCRdb's copy keeps in-frame clones and lacks some. The sample has approximately 150,000 clones; around 91% are singletons. Sequenced here: peripheral blood, sampled on day 0 of AZD1222 vaccination. Receptors were obtained from an adult in good health.

The V gene is TRBV9, the J gene TRBJ2-3; D remains unclear. This CDR3 has 15 amino acids. Trimming cost V 3 bases and J 3 bases, with 14 bases left between them. Germline V gene data show CDR1 as SGDLS and CDR2 as YYNGEE. CDR3: CASSAAGSWTDTQYF. The CDR3 DNA reads TGTGCCAGCAGCGCCGCCGGGTCTTGGACAGATACGCAGTATTTT.

The CDR3 protein is CATSGRPVDTQYF. DNA for the CDR3: TGTGCCACCAGCGGACGGCCGGTAGATACGCAGTATTTT. The V and J genes are TRBV15 and TRBJ2-3, with D unclear. Trimming removed 5 bases from V and 5 bases from J, with 11 bases in between. The CDR3 is 13 residues long. The germline gives CDR1 LNHNV, CDR2 YYDKDF (reference sequence). The full variable domain, completed using reference TRBV15 and TRBJ2-3, is DAMVIQNPRYQVTQFGKPVTLSCSQTLNHNVMYWYQQKSSQAPKLLFHYYDKDFNNEADTPDNFQSRRPNTSFCFLDIRSPGLGDTAMYLCATSGRPVDTQYFGPGTRLTVL.

This clone was found once. The rearrangement links TRBV27 to TRBJ1-2; weak D call: TRBD1 (5 bases). The CDR3 contains 15 residues. Deletions cut 4 bases from V and 3 bases from J, with 15 bases between. Germline V gene sequence: CDR1 MNHEY, CDR2 SMNVEV (reference sequence). The CDR3 protein is CASSSLSRVDYGYTF. CDR3 nucleotides: TGTGCCAGCAGTTCCCTTTCCAGGGTTGACTATGGCTACACCTTC.

CDR3 coding DNA: TGTGCCACCAGTGCCCCCCGTCCCGGGGGCTACGAGCAGTACTTC. Amino acid sequence: CATSAPRPGGYEQYF. The V gene is TRBV24-1, the J gene TRBJ2-7; perhaps TRBD2 as D (6 bases). Looked up from germline, CDR1 is KGHDR and CDR2 is SFDVKD. This CDR3 spans 15 amino acids. Trimming left V 5 bases short and J 3 bases short, with 16 bases between.

The gene calls are TRBV2 and TRBJ1-2, with TRBD1 matching 7 bases. Per germline, CDR1 SNHLY and CDR2 FYNNEI. The CDR3 has 15 residues. V lost 6 bases, J lost 0 bases, and 7 bases stayed unmatched. CDR3 nucleotide sequence: TGTGCCAGCAGAATTACCGGGACAGCTAACTATGGCTACACCTTC. It encodes CASRITGTANYGYTF.

The V and J genes are TRBV24-1 and TRBJ1-2; D is possibly TRBD1 (6 bases). Deletions cut 10 bases from V and 3 bases from J, with 14 bases between. Looked up from germline, CDR1 is KGHDR and CDR2 is SFDVKD. The CDR3 has 13 residues. The CDR3 bases are TGTGCCACAGGGGACACCCACCACTATGGCTACACCTTC. This gives the protein CATGDTHHYGYTF.

The chain combines TRBV5-1 with TRBJ2-2; D gene ambiguous. CDR1 is SGHRS, CDR2 YFSETQ, per germline. The CDR3 consists of 14 residues. Deletions cut 4 bases from V and 1 base from J, with 8 bases between. The CDR3 DNA reads as TGCGCCAGCAGCATTACAGAGAACACCGGGGAGCTGTTTTTT. Protein product: CASSITENTGELFF.

The chain uses TRBV28 and TRBJ1-2, with no clear D. The germline gives CDR1 MDHEN, CDR2 SYDVKM. The V gene lost 8 bases and the J gene lost 0 bases, with 10 bases spanning the gap. CDR3 length: 13 amino acids. CDR3 sequence: CASAPGTNYGYTF. The CDR3 DNA is TGTGCCAGCGCTCCCGGGACTAACTATGGCTACACCTTC.

The rearrangement uses TRBV7-3 and TRBJ2-3; 8 nucleotides agree with TRBD2. Germline V gives CDR1 SGHTA, CDR2 FQGTGA. CDR3 length equals 15 residues. After removal of 1 base from V and 2 bases from J, the junction contained 2 bases not matched to a gene. The CDR3 DNA follows: TGTGCCAGCAGCTTAATAGCGGGAACCACAGATACGCAGTATTTT. This codes for CASSLIAGTTDTQYF.

The chain couples TRBV28 to TRBJ2-7, with a possible D match to TRBD1 (5 bases). V lost 7 bases to trimming and J lost 0 bases, with 13 bases between them. Germline V CDR1 and CDR2: MDHEN, SYDVKM. This CDR3 is built from 14 residues. Written as DNA, the CDR3 is TGTGCCAGCACGGGTGACAGTATCTCCTACGAGCAGTACTTC. The encoded protein is CASTGDSISYEQYF.

This clone showed up just once. The rearrangement uses TRBV28 and TRBJ2-7, with no clear D. Trimming pared 1 base from V and 1 base from J, leaving 8 bases between. This CDR3 has 14 residues. The germline gives CDR1 MDHEN, CDR2 SYDVKM. As DNA, the CDR3 is TGTGCCAGCAGTTTATCTAGGCGATCCTACGAGCAGTACTTC. It codes for CASSLSRRSYEQYF.

The chain combines TRBV6-1 with TRBJ1-1; D may be TRBD1 (5 bases). CDR1 is MNHNS and CDR2 is SASEGT in the germline V gene. The length of the CDR3 is 17 residues. V lost 0 bases to trimming and J lost 3 bases, with 17 bases between them. CDR3 coding DNA: TGTGCCAGCAGTGAAGCGAACGATGGGGGGTCGGACACTGAAGCTTTCTTT. Its translation: CASSEANDGGSDTEAFF.

J is TRBJ2-7 and V is TRBV11-2; 10 bases map to TRBD1. The CDR3 sequence is 14 residues long. J was trimmed by 3 bases and V by 5 bases; bases with no gene match: 4. Germline CDR1 reads SGHAT; CDR2 reads FQNNGV. The CDR3 coding sequence is TGTGCCAGCAGCCCCGGACAGGGGGGCTACGAGCAGTACTTC. Translating it yields CASSPGQGGYEQYF.

This rearrangement joins TRBV12-3 or TRBV12-4 to TRBJ1-5, with TRBD1 matching over 7 bases. V trimming: 5 bases; J trimming: 11 bases; junction bases outside the gene matches: 9. The CDR3 runs 13 residues. This CDR3 is CASSLPPGGAQHF. CDR3 in DNA: TGTGCCAGCAGTCTGCCCCCAGGGGGGGCCCAGCATTTT.

The genes are TRBV5-1 and TRBJ2-2, with 9 bases fitting TRBD2. Germline V gives CDR1 SGHRS, CDR2 YFSETQ. The V segment lost 0 bases and the J segment 6 bases; nucleotides outside the gene matches: 6. The length of the CDR3 is 16 residues. CDR3 sequence: CASSLDLSGSAGELFF. CDR3 nucleotides: TGCGCCAGCAGCTTGGATCTTAGCGGGAGTGCCGGGGAGCTGTTTTTT.

This chain links TRBV3-1 (or the pseudogene TRBV3-2) with TRBJ2-1; possibly TRBD2 for D (7 bases). CDR3 size: 16 residues. Trimming stripped 4 bases from V and 6 bases from J, with 19 bases between. From germline, CDR1 is LGHDT and CDR2 YNNKEL (reference sequence). The CDR3 here is CASSRWGGGNANEQFF. The CDR3 coding sequence is TGTGCCAGCAGCCGGTGGGGGGGCGGGAACGCCAATGAGCAGTTCTTC.

CDR3 protein: CASRKQGSSTQYF. The DNA for the CDR3 is TGTGCCAGCAGGAAACAGGGTTCTTCGACCCAGTACTTC. The gene calls are TRBV6-5 and TRBJ2-5; D possibly corresponds to TRBD1 (6 bases). Trimming stripped 6 bases from V and 7 bases from J, with 15 bases between. The CDR3 contains 13 residues. Germline CDR1 is MNHEY and CDR2 is SVGAGI.

The chain uses TRBV7-2 and TRBJ1-5; D ambiguous. The V gene's germline CDR1 is SGHTA and CDR2 FQGNSA. The CDR3 sequence is 15 residues long. V dropped 5 bases and J dropped 0 bases, with 11 bases sitting between them. The CDR3 loop reads CASSPAWASNQPQHF. The CDR3 DNA follows: TGTGCCAGCAGCCCGGCCTGGGCTAGCAATCAGCCCCAGCATTTT.

This chain uses TRBV28 with TRBJ1-1; TRBD1 matches at 9 bases. The CDR3 runs 14 residues. The V gene end was trimmed by 3 bases and the J gene end by 10 bases; junction bases not matched to a gene: 9. CDR1 MDHEN and CDR2 SYDVKM come from the germline V gene. The CDR3 reads CASSLVTGGVGAFF. The CDR3 nucleotides read TGTGCCAGCAGTTTGGTAACAGGGGGCGTAGGAGCTTTCTTT.

This clone was observed once. The chain has TRBV7-8 and TRBJ1-2; a weak D match, TRBD1 (5 bases). From germline, CDR1 is SGHVS and CDR2 FQNEAQ. The CDR3 covers 14 residues. Trimming removed 5 bases from V and 1 base from J, with 11 bases in between. The CDR3 reads CASSIDSVNYGYTF. The DNA of the CDR3 is TGTGCCAGCAGCATAGACAGCGTTAACTATGGCTACACCTTC.

This sequence joins TRBV11-2 and TRBJ2-3; a weak D match, TRBD1 (6 bases). V gave up 1 base and J gave up 5 bases, with 10 bases separating them. The germline gives CDR1 SGHAT, CDR2 FQNNGV. The CDR3 has 14 amino acids. In nucleotides, the CDR3 is TGTGCCAGCAGCTTAGGGCAGGGGATAGATACGCAGTATTTT. This gives the protein CASSLGQGIDTQYF.